These T cell receptor beta chains were read from a single sample in a study of shared clonotypes between healthy human individuals. Profiled with immunoSEQ multiplex PCR; TCRdb holds only in-frame clones, not every one. The sample lists 2 million to 2.5 million clones, approximately 96% seen once, with less than 0.15% in the top ten. Sequencing used naive CD4+ T cells sorted from blood. These receptors were obtained from a man younger than 30 in good health. Both conserved end residues are trimmed from each CDR3.

v_gene	j_gene	CDR3aa
TRBV14	TRBJ2-7	ASSRGLAGEQY
TRBV5-1	TRBJ2-7	ASSKDRWEENEQY
TRBV7-9	TRBJ2-1	ASSSGGAYYNEQF
TRBV6-5	TRBJ2-5	ASSWTGGETQY
TRBV5-4	TRBJ1-1	ASSFGAGDTEAF
TRBV2	TRBJ1-2	ASSERRGPNYGYT
TRBV30	TRBJ2-3	AWSVSGGRDTQY
TRBV11-2	TRBJ2-7	ASSLRDEQY
TRBV4-2	TRBJ1-6	ASSQDPGGSSYNSPLH
TRBV28	TRBJ1-1	ASSLDSPSRTGTEAF
TRBV7-9	TRBJ2-7	ASSSGQGPYEQY
TRBV6-5	TRBJ2-5	ASSYLVAGSQETQY
TRBV7-9	TRBJ2-5	ASTRASSLQETQY
TRBV28	TRBJ2-1	ASSFSLSGGYNEQF
TRBV29-1	TRBJ2-2	SVEEGDYTGELF
TRBV9	TRBJ1-2	ASSPYGYGYT
TRBV6-5	TRBJ1-1	ASSSDSLGNTEAF
TRBV4-3	TRBJ2-6	ASSPGQILSGANVLT
TRBV4-1	TRBJ2-3	ASSQTSGAPDTQY
TRBV5-8	TRBJ2-1	ASSLEPAGTSGWNEQF
TRBV11-2	TRBJ2-5	ASSLEVGTQY
TRBV27	TRBJ1-1	ASSFRGQEAF
TRBV5-1	TRBJ2-3	ASSLAGASTDTQY
TRBV5-4	TRBJ2-1	ASSRSGGANEQF